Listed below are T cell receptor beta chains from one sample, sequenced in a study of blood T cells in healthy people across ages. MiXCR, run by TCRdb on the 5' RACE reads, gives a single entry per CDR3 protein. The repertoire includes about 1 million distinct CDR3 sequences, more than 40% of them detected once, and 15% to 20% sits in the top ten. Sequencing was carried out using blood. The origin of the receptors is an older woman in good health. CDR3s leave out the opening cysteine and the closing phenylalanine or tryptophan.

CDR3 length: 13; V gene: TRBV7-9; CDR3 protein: ASSSPGTRINEQY
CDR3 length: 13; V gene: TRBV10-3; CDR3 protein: AIHETGGEDYGYT
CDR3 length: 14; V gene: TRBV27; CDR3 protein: ASSLGRAGGNYGYT
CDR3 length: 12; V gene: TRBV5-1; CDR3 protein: ASRSDSQNTEAF
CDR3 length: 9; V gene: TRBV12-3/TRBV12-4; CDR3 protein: ASTAGGTQY
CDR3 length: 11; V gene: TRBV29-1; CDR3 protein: SVETPQVTEAF
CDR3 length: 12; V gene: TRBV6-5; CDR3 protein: ASSPGTGGNGYT
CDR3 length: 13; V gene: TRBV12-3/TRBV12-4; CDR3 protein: ASRMAGGAKNIQY
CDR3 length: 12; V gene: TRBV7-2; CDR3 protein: ASSPPGRVREQF
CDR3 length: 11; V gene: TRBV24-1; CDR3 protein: ATSGRASSEQF
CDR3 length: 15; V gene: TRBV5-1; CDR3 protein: ASSGALGVTGQETQY
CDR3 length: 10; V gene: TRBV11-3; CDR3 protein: ASSTTGGAQY
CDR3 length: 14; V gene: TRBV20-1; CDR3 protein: SASGRTHHETDTQY
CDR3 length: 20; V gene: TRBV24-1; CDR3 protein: ATSDGSWERGGPATAYNEQF
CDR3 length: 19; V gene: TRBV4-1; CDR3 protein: ASSQVGGVDGTLSGANVLT
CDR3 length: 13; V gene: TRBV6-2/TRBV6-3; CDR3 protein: ASTETRDRQYEQY
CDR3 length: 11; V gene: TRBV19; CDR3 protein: ASSRDLGFGYT
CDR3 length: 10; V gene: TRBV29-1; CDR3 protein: SVGIVPYEQY
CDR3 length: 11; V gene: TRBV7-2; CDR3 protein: ASSPVKADTQY
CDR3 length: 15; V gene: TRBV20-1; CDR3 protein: SAREAKRRGNTGELF
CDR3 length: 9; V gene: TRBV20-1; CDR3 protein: SDRVGETQY
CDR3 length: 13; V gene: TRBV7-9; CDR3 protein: ASSDWDGGRETQY
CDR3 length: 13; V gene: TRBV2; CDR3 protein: ASSLSGLSKEAQY
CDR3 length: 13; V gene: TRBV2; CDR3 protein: ASSEAGTGVQPQH
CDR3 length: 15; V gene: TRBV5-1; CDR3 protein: ASSVPGTGDPLDGYT
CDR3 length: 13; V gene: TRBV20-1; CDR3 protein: SARVTEGWMWTQY